This T cell receptor beta chain originates from a study of early T cells in non-severe SARS-CoV-2 infection. In the study overall: Bulk RNA from unsorted whole blood was sequenced; chains were unpaired.

Study observations and caveats: Private and CD4 specificities were missed by VDJdb matching, which favored anti-spike CD8 responses.

On this clonotype itself: The antigen is unknown.

The CDR3 extends over 14 amino acids. Trimming removed 0 bases from V and 5 bases from J, with 11 bases in between. CDR1 SGHDT and CDR2 YYEEEE come from the germline V gene. Molecules of cDNA were individually given unique molecular identifiers that were attached to them. One entry per CDR3 protein, called by TCRdb with MiXCR from the 5' RACE reads. Seen here are nearly 95,000 distinct CDR3 sequences, roughly 15% observed once, and the top ten hold 5.1%. Specimen: whole blood, collected at baseline. The gene calls are TRBV5-6 and TRBJ2-5, with D unresolved. The origin of this receptor is an adult who was a healthcare worker with PCR-confirmed SARS-CoV-2 infection or an uninfected control (not recorded which). CDR3 nucleotides: TGTGCCAGCAGCTTGGATTCAGGCAGTGAGACCCAGTACTTC. It specifies CASSLDSGSETQYF.